Sequencing of this TCR beta chain was carried out in a study of spatial heterogeneity in lung cancer. This clonotype was counted only a few times. No antigen is known for it. Time point reported: sample taken at primary tumor resection. TCRdb reprocessed the 5' RACE reads with MiXCR, giving one entry per CDR3 protein. The table records 7,300 or so distinct CDR3 sequences, around 9.9% of them present only once. The germline V gene has CDR1 SGHRS and CDR2 YFSETQ. The CDR3 spans 15 residues. Trimming cost V 4 bases and J 5 bases, with 15 bases left between them. Study-wide points: Tumors with more nonsynonymous mutations had more expanded intratumoral alpha and beta TCRs. Numbers of ubiquitous and regional expanded TCRs tracked ubiquitous and regional nonsynonymous mutation counts, respectively.

The chain links TRBV5-1 to TRBJ2-2; tentative D call: TRBD1 (6 bases). The TCR comes from a male donor with early-stage non-small cell lung cancer. This specimen consisted of lung tumor tissue, obtained at surgery. This CDR3 is CASSVGQPGTGELFF. CDR3 bases: TGCGCCAGCAGCGTGGGACAACCGGGGACCGGGGAGCTGTTTTTT.